The 11 T cell receptor beta chains listed next were all sequenced from one sample in a study of identical twins. TCRdb called the 5' RACE reads again in MiXCR, with one record for every CDR3 protein. The sample lists 750,000 to 950,000 distinct CDR3 sequences, 10% to 15% seen once, with 1.5% to 2% in the top ten. This sample also appeared in a second study, on yellow fever vaccine responses in identical twins.

Sequenced input: PBMCs. Receptors were obtained from a woman between 18 and 29 years old in good health.

This clonotype occurred a few times. V gene TRBV28 combines with J gene TRBJ1-2, with D possibly being TRBD1 (6 bases). V dropped 5 bases and J dropped 4 bases, with 17 bases sitting between them. The germline V gene encodes CDR1 MDHEN and CDR2 SYDVKM. This CDR3 is 15 amino acids long. CDR3 residues: CASSTATGGAYGYTF. DNA for the CDR3: TGTGCCAGCAGTACCGCCACGGGGGGGGCCTATGGCTACACCTTC.

The rearrangement uses TRBV7-2 and TRBJ2-2, with TRBD1 matching 9 bases. Germline values: CDR1 SGHTA, CDR2 FQGNSA. This CDR3 is built from 15 residues. J was trimmed by 4 bases and V by 6 bases; bases with no gene match: 6. For the CDR3, the DNA is TGTGCCAGCAGAAACGGACAGGGGAGCACCGGGGAGCTGTTTTTT. This encodes CASRNGQGSTGELFF.

As for this clonotype: Germline is not matched at one junction end, which may reflect a read error. V and J are TRBV6-1 and TRBJ1-6, with TRBD1 matching 8 bases. This CDR3 contains 19 residues. The germline CDR1 and CDR2 sequences are MNHNS and SASEGT. The CDR3 is CASSDGDRCATFTPPGGFF. CDR3 nucleotide sequence: TGTGCCAGCAGTGATGGGGACAGGTGTGCAACATTCACCCCTCCGGGAGGTTTTTTT.

The rearrangement uses TRBV5-5 and TRBJ2-7, with 7 bases aligning to TRBD2. Trimming at V came to 4 bases and at J to 3 bases, leaving 10 bases not matched to a gene. The germline V gene has CDR1 SGHKS and CDR2 YYEKEE (reference sequence). This CDR3 is built from 15 residues. Written as DNA, the CDR3 is TGTGCCAGCAGCGAGGGCGGCGGGAGTATCTACGAGCAGTACTTC. It specifies CASSEGGGSIYEQYF.

A few counts support this clonotype. The gene calls are TRBV18 and TRBJ2-7, with a possible D match to TRBD2 (7 bases). Trimming removed 6 bases at V and 3 bases at J, with 18 bases between. Germline lookup yields CDR1 KGHSH and CDR2 LQKENI. This CDR3 has 15 residues. The CDR3 DNA reads as TGTGCCAGCTCGCCCCAGGGGAGGGGGGACTACGAGCAGTACTTC. Protein: CASSPQGRGDYEQYF.

V is TRBV3-1 and J is TRBJ2-7; a possible D gene is TRBD1 (5 bases). CDR1 and CDR2 (germline): LGHDT, YNNKEL (reference sequence). CDR3 length: 14 amino acids. V lost 4 bases to trimming and J lost 3 bases, with 13 bases between them. The CDR3 region is CASSRTRAHYEQYF. As DNA, the CDR3 is TGTGCCAGCAGCCGCACCAGGGCGCACTACGAGCAGTACTTC.

This clonotype was picked up a small number of times. The CDR3 region is CASSLSDTYEQYF. The CDR3 nucleotides are TGCGCCAGCAGCTTGTCAGATACCTACGAGCAGTACTTC. This chain connects TRBV5-1 to TRBJ2-7; D gene uncertain. CDR1 SGHRS and CDR2 YFSETQ come from the germline V gene. The germline V and J ends were trimmed by 1 base and 2 bases, with 7 bases remaining between them. CDR3 length: 13 amino acids.

This clonotype was seen many times. The chain has TRBV5-1 and TRBJ1-1; perhaps TRBD1 as D (5 bases). Germline values: CDR1 SGHRS, CDR2 YFSETQ. The CDR3 has 13 residues. V lost 2 bases and J lost 8, with 13 bases in between. Written as DNA, the CDR3 is TGCGCCAGCAGCTTTACATTACAGGAGGAAGCTTTCTTT. Translated: CASSFTLQEEAFF.

This clonotype has a handful of counts. V and J are TRBV21-1 and TRBJ1-6. TRBV21-1 is recorded as a pseudogene. The CDR3 spans 15 residues. CDR3 nucleotides: TGTGCCAGCAGCAAACAACGGCAAATTAATTCACCCCTCCACTTT. As protein: CASSKQRQINSPLHF.

CDR3: CASSGTGQPQHF. The CDR3 bases are TGTGCCAGCAGTGGTACGGGTCAGCCCCAGCATTTT. The chain recombines TRBV2 with TRBJ1-5; D call uncertain. The CDR3 runs 12 residues. Deletions cut 4 bases from V and 6 bases from J, with 7 bases between. Germline CDR1 reads SNHLY; CDR2 reads FYNNEI.

This clonotype was seen a single time. The chain has TRBV20-1 and TRBJ2-3; 10 bases agree with TRBD2. CDR1 DFQATT and CDR2 SNEGSKA come from the germline V gene (reference sequence). The V segment lost 4 bases and the J segment 5 bases; nucleotides outside the gene matches: 3. The length of the CDR3 is 13 residues. This CDR3 reads CSAISGGLDTQYF. CDR3 nucleotide sequence: TGCAGTGCTATTAGCGGGGGGTTAGATACGCAGTATTTT.